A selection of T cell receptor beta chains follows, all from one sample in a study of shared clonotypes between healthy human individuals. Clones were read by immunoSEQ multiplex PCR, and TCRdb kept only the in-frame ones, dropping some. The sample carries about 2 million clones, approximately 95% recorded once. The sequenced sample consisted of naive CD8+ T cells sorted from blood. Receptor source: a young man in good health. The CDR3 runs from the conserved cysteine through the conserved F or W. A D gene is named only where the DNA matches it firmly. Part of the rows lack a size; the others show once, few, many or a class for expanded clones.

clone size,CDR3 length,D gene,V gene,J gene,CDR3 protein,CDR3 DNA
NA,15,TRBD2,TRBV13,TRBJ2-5,CASSSLAGGLETQYF,TGTGCCAGCAGCTCATTAGCGGGAGGGTTAGAGACCCAGTACTTC
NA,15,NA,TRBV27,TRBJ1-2,CASRPGPGANYGYTF,TGTGCCAGCCGCCCGGGCCCAGGGGCCAACTATGGCTACACCTTC
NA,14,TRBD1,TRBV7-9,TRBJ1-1,CASSFPGQGGDAFF,TGTGCCAGCAGCTTCCCGGGACAGGGAGGTGACGCTTTCTTT
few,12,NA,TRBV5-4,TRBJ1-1,CASSLAPTEAFF,TGTGCCAGCAGCTTGGCGCCAACTGAAGCTTTCTTT
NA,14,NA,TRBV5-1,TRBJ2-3,CASSPTGRADTQYF,TGCGCCAGCAGCCCAACAGGTCGCGCGGATACGCAGTATTTT
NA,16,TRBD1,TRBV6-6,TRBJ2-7,CASLNLGQGAFHEQYF,TGTGCCAGCCTCAATTTGGGACAGGGGGCGTTCCACGAGCAGTACTTC
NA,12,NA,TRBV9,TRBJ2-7,CASSGDGYEQYF,TGTGCCAGCAGCGGAGACGGCTACGAGCAGTACTTC
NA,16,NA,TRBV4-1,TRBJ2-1,CASSLLWGLSYNEQFF,TGCGCCAGCAGCCTACTCTGGGGCCTCTCCTACAATGAGCAGTTCTTC
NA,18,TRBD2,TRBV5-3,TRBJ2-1,CARSWTSGVTCSYNEQFF,TGTGCCAGAAGCTGGACTAGCGGGGTAACGTGCTCCTACAATGAGCAGTTCTTC
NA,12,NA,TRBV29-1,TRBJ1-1,CSVPTGYTEAFF,TGCAGCGTGCCGACAGGTTACACTGAAGCTTTCTTT
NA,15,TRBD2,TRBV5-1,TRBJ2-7,CASSLGGSGIYEQYF,TGCGCCAGCAGCTTGGGTGGTAGCGGGATCTACGAGCAGTACTTC
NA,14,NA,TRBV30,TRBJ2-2,CAWDLVRGTGELFF,TGTGCCTGGGACTTGGTGCGGGGCACCGGGGAGCTGTTTTTT
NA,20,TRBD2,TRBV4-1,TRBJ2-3,CASSPAGGSGGPSYTDTQYF,TGCGCCAGCAGCCCGGCCGGGGGAAGCGGGGGGCCCTCTTACACAGATACGCAGTATTTT
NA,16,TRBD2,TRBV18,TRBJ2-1,CASSPGGTSGYNEQFF,TGTGCCAGCTCACCCGGGGGGACTAGCGGGTACAATGAGCAGTTCTTC
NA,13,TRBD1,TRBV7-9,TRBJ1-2,CASSPLGQDGYTF,TGTGCCAGCAGCCCCCTCGGACAGGATGGCTACACCTTC
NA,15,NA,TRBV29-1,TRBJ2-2,CSVEDGPSNTGELFF,TGCAGCGTTGAAGATGGGCCGTCGAACACCGGGGAGCTGTTTTTT
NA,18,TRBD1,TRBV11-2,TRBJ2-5,CASTTGTGPLARQETQYF,TGTGCCAGCACCACAGGGACAGGGCCGCTAGCACGGCAAGAGACCCAGTACTTC
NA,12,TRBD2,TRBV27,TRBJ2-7,CASSLRGGEQYF,TGTGCCAGCAGTTTACGGGGAGGGGAGCAGTACTTC
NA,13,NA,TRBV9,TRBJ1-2,CASNQQGSYGYTF,TGTGCCAGCAACCAACAGGGCAGCTATGGCTACACCTTC
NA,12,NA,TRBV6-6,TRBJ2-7,CASGAGFYEQYF,TGTGCCAGCGGGGCGGGATTCTACGAGCAGTACTTC
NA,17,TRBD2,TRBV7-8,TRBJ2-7,CASSSGLAGPGTYEQYF,TGTGCCAGCAGCTCAGGACTAGCGGGTCCGGGTACCTACGAGCAGTACTTC
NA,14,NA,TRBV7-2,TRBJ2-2,CASSFSGSVGELFF,TGTGCCAGCAGCTTCTCAGGGTCAGTGGGGGAGCTGTTTTTT
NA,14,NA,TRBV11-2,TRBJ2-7,CASSLGVPSYEQYF,TGTGCCAGCAGCTTAGGAGTCCCCTCCTACGAGCAGTACTTC
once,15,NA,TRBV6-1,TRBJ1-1,CASSALTHRVTEAFF,TGTGCCAGCAGTGCCCTTACCCACAGGGTCACTGAAGCTTTCTTT
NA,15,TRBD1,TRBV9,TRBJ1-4,CASSASQGGNEKLFF,TGTGCCAGCAGCGCCTCCCAGGGGGGTAATGAAAAACTGTTTTTT
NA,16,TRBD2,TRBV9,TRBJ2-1,CASSPRKSGGRDEQFF,TGTGCCAGCAGCCCGCGCAAGAGCGGGGGGAGGGATGAGCAGTTCTTC
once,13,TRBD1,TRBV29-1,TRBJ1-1,CSAIGQGYSEAFF,TGCAGCGCCATTGGACAGGGATACTCTGAAGCTTTCTTT
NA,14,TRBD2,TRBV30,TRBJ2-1,CAWSVGGGYNEQFF,TGTGCCTGGAGTGTGGGCGGGGGCTACAATGAGCAGTTCTTC
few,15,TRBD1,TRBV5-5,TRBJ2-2,CASSPDRVGTGELFF,TGTGCCAGCAGCCCGGACAGGGTGGGCACCGGGGAGCTGTTTTTT
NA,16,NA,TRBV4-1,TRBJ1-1,CASSQGWGRMNTEAFF,TGCGCCAGCAGCCAAGGTTGGGGACGGATGAACACTGAAGCTTTCTTT
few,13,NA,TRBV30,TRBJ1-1,CAWSAQENTEAFF,TGTGCCTGGAGTGCACAGGAGAACACTGAAGCTTTCTTT
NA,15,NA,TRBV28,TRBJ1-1,CASSLVTVLNTEAFF,TGTGCCAGCAGTTTAGTGACAGTACTAAACACTGAAGCTTTCTTT
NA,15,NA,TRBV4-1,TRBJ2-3,CASSLSEGLADTQYF,TGCGCCAGCAGCCTAAGCGAGGGGTTGGCAGATACGCAGTATTTT
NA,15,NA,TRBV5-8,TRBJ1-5,CASSPHFGGNQPQHF,TGTGCCAGCAGTCCCCACTTTGGGGGCAATCAGCCCCAGCATTTT
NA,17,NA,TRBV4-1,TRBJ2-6,CASSPGPIYSGANVLTF,TGCGCCAGCAGCCCGGGACCGATATACTCTGGGGCCAACGTCCTGACTTTC
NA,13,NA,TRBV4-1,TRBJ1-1,CASSQGHFQGAFF,TGCGCCAGCAGCCAAGGACACTTTCAGGGAGCTTTCTTT
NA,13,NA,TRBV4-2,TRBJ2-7,CASSQSTAYEQYF,TGTGCCAGCAGCCAATCCACAGCCTACGAGCAGTACTTC
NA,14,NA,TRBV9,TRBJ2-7,CASSAGAASYEQYF,TGTGCCAGCAGCGCTGGGGCAGCTTCCTACGAGCAGTACTTC
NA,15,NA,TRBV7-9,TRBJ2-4,CASSLEGTRIDIQYF,TGTGCCAGCAGCTTAGAAGGAACCCGTATCGACATTCAGTACTTC
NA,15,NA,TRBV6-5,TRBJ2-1,CASSYDQSSYNEQFF,TGTGCCAGCAGTTACGACCAAAGCTCCTACAATGAGCAGTTCTTC
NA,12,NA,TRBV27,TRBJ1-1,CASSRGGTEAFF,TGTGCCAGCAGTAGGGGGGGCACTGAAGCTTTCTTT
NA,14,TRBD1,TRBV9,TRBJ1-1,CASSAGTGGFGAFF,TGTGCCAGCAGCGCCGGGACAGGGGGCTTCGGGGCTTTCTTT
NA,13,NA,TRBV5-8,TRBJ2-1,CASSFGFLDEQFF,TGTGCCAGCAGCTTCGGCTTCTTGGATGAGCAGTTCTTC
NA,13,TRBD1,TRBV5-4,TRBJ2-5,CASRDQGEETQYF,TGTGCCAGCAGGGATCAGGGGGAAGAGACCCAGTACTTC
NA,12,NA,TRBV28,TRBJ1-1,CASSPSYTEAFF,TGTGCCAGCAGCCCCAGTTACACTGAAGCTTTCTTT
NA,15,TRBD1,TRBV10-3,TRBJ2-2,CAIILTGANTGELFF,TGTGCCATCATACTCACAGGGGCCAACACCGGGGAGCTGTTTTTT
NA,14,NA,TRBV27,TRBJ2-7,CASSFYYSANEQYF,TGTGCCAGCAGTTTTTATTATTCGGCGAACGAGCAGTACTTC
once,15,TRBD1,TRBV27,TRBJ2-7,CASSLPGTGSYEQYF,TGTGCCAGCAGTTTACCCGGGACAGGGAGCTACGAGCAGTACTTC
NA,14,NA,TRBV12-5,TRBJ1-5,CASGWTDSNQPQHF,TGTGCTAGTGGCTGGACGGATAGCAATCAGCCCCAGCATTTT
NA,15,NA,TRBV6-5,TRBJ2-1,CASSYGIGAEDEQFF,TGTGCCAGCAGTTACGGGATCGGGGCAGAGGATGAGCAGTTCTTC
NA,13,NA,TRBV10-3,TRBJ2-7,CAISARGSYEQYF,TGTGCCATCAGTGCCAGGGGATCCTACGAGCAGTACTTC
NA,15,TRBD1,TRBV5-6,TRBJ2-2,CASSPDRGQGGELFF,TGTGCCAGCAGCCCGGACAGGGGGCAAGGCGGGGAGCTGTTTTTT
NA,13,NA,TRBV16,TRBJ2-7,CASSHVQGYEQYF,TGTGCCAGCAGCCATGTCCAGGGCTACGAGCAGTACTTC
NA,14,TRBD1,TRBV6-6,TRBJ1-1,CASSLTGGGTEAFF,TGTGCCAGCAGTCTTACAGGGGGAGGCACTGAAGCTTTCTTT
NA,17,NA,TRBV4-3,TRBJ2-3,CASSQEKSGTSTDTQYF,TGCGCCAGCAGCCAAGAGAAAAGCGGAACAAGCACAGATACGCAGTATTTT
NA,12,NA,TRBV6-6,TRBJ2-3,CASSDRPDTQYF,TGTGCCAGCAGTGACCGACCAGATACGCAGTATTTT
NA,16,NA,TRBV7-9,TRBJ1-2,CASSETGTAGGYGYTF,TGTGCCAGCAGCGAAACCGGGACCGCCGGGGGTTATGGCTACACCTTC
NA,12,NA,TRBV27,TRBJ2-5,CASGNKEETQYF,TGTGCCAGCGGAAACAAAGAAGAGACCCAGTACTTC
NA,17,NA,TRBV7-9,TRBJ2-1,CASSLAMRGSSYNEQFF,TGTGCCAGCAGCTTAGCGATGCGGGGTAGCTCCTACAATGAGCAGTTCTTC